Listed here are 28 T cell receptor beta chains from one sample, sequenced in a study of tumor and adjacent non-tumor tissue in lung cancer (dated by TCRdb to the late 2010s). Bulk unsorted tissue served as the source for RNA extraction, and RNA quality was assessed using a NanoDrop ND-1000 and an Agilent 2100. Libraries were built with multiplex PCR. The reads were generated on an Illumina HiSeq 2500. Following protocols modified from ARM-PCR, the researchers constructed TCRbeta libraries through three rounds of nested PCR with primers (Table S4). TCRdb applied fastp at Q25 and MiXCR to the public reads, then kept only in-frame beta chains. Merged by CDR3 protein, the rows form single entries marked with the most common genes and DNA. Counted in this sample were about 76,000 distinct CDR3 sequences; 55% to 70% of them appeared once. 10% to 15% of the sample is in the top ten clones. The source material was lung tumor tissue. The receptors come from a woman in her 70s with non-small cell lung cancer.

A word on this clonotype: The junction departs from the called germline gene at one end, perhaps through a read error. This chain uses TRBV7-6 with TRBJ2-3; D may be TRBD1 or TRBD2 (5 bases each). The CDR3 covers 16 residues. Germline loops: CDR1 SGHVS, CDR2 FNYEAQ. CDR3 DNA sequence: TGTGCCAGCAGCTTAGAGGCGAGGGGTAGCACAGATATGCAGTATTTT. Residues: CASSLEARGSTDMQYF.

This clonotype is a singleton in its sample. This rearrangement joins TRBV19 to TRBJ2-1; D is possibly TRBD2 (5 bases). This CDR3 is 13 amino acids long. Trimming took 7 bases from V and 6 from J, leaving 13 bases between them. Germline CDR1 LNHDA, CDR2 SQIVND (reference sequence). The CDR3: CASNFSGINEQFF. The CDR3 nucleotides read TGTGCCAGTAACTTCTCGGGGATCAATGAGCAGTTCTTC.

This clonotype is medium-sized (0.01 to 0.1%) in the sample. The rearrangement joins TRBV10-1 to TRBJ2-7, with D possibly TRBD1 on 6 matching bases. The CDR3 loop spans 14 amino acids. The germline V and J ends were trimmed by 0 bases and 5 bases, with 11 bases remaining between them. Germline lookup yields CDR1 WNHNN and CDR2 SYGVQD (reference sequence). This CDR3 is CASSESGSGDEQYF. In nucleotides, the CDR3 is TGCGCCAGCAGTGAGTCAGGGTCAGGGGACGAGCAGTACTTC.

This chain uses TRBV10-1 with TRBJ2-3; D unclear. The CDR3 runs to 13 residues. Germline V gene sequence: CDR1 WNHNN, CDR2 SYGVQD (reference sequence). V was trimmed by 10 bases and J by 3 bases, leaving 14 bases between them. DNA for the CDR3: TGCGCCAACAATGTGTCTGGGACAGATACGCAGTATTTT. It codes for CANNVSGTDTQYF.

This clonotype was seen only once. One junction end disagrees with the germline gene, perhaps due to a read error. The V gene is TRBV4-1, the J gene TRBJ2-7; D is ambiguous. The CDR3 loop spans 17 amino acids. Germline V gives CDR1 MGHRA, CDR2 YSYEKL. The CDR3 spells CASSQDISTFYAYKQYF. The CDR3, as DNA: TGCGCCAGTAGCCAAGATATCAGTACTTTTTACGCCTACAAGCAGTACTTC.

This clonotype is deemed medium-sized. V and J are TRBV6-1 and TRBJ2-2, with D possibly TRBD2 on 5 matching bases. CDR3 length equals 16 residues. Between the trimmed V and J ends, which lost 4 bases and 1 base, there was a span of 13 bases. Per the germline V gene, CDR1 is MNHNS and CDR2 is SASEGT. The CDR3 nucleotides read TGTGCCAGCAGTGGGCGAGGAGCGGTGAACACCGGGGAGCTGTTTTTT. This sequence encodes CASSGRGAVNTGELFF.

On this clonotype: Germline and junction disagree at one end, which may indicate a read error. This CDR3 is CASSQTGTENTEVFF. The CDR3 bases are TGTGCCAGCAGTCAAACCGGGACAGAGAACACCGAAGTTTTCTTT. The genes are TRBV28 and TRBJ1-1; 7 bases match TRBD1. The CDR3 sequence is 15 residues long. Germline CDR1 and CDR2: MDHEN and SYDVKM.

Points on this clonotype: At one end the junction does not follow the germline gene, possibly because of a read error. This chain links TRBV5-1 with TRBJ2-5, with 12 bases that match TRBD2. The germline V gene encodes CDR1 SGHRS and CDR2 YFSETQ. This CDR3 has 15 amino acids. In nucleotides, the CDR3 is TGCACCAGCAGCTTGACTAGCGGGAGCGAGGAGACCCAGTACTTC. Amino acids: CTSSLTSGSEETQYF.

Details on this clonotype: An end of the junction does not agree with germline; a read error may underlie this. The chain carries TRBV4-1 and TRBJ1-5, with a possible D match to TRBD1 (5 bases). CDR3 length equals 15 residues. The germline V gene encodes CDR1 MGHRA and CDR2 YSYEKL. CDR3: CASGQARGTDQPQHF. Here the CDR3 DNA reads TGCGCCAGCGGCCAGGCGAGGGGCACGGATCAGCCCCAGCATTTT.

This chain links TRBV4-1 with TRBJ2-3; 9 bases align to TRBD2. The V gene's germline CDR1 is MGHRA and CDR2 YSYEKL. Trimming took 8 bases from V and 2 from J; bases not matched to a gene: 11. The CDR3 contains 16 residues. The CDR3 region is CASGAATSGYTDTQYF. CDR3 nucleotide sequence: TGCGCCAGCGGCGCGGCGACTAGCGGATACACAGATACGCAGTATTTT.

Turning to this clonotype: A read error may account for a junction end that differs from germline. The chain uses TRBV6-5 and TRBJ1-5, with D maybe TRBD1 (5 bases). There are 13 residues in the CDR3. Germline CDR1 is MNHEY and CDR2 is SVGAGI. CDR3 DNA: TGTGCCAGCGCAGGGTATAGCAATCAGTCCCAGCATTTT. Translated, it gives CASAGYSNQSQHF.

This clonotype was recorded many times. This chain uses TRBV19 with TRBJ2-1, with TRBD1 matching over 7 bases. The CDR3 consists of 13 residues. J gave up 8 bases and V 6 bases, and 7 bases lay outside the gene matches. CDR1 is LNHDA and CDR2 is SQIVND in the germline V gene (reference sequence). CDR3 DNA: TGTGCCAGTAGACGACAGGGAGTTGATGAGCAGTTCTTC. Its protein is CASRRQGVDEQFF. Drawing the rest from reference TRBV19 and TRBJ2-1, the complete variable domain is DGGITQSPKYLFRKEGQNVTLSCEQNLNHDAMYWYRQDPGQGLRLIYYSQIVNDFQKGDIAEGYSVSREKKESFPLTVTSAQKNPTAFYLCASRRQGVDEQFFGPGTRLTVL.

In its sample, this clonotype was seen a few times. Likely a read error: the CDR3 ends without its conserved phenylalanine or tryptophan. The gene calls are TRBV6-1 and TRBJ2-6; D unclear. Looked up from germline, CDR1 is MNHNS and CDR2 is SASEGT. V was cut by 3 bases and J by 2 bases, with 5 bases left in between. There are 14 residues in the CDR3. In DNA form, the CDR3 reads TGTGCCAGCAGTGAGGGGACTGGGGCCAACGTCCTGACTGTT. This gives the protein CASSEGTGANVLTV.

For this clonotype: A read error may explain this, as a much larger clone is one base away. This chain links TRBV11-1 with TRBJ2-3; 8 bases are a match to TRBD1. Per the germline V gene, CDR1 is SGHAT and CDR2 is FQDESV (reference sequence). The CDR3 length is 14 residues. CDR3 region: CGSSLDREVDTQYF. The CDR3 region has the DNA TGTGGCAGCAGCTTGGACAGGGAGGTAGACACGCAGTATTTT.

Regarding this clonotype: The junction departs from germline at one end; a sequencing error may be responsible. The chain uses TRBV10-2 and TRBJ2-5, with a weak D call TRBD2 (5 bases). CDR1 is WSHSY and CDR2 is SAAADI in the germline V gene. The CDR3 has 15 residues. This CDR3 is CASSKELAEAESQYF. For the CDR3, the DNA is TGCGCCAGTAGTAAGGAGCTAGCAGAGGCGGAGAGCCAGTACTTC.

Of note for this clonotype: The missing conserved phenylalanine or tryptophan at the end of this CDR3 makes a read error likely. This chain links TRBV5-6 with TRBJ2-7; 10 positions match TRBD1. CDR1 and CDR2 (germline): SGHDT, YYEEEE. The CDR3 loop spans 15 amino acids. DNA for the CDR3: TGTACCAGCAGCTGGGGACAGGGGTCCTACGACGAGCAGTACCTC. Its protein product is CTSSWGQGSYDEQYL.

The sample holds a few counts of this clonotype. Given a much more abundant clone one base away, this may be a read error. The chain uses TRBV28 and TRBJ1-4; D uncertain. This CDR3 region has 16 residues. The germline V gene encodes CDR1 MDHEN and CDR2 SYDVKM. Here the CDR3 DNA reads TGTCCCAGCAGTTTTCTTACGGGCGGGGATGGGGAAAAACTGTTTTTT. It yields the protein CPSSFLTGGDGEKLFF.

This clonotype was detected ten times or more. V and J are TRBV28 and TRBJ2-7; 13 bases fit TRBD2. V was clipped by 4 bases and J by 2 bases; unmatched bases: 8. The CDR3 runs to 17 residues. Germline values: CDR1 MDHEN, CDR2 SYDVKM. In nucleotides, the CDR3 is TGTGCCAGCAGTTCTCCGGGACTAGCGGGGTTTACCTACGAGCAGTACTTC. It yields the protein CASSSPGLAGFTYEQYF. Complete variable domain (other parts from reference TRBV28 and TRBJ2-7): DVKVTQSSRYLVKRTGEKVFLECVQDMDHENMFWYRQDPGLGLRLIYFSYDVKMKEKGDIPEGYSVSREKKERFSLILESASTNQTSMYLCASSSPGLAGFTYEQYFGPGTRLTVT.

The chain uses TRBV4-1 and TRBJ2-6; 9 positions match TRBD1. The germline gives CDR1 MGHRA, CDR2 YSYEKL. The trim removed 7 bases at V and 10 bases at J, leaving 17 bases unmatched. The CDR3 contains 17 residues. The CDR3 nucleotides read TGCGCCAGCACCGATGGGACAGGGAATCAACCGCCGAACGTCCTGACTTTC. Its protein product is CASTDGTGNQPPNVLTF.

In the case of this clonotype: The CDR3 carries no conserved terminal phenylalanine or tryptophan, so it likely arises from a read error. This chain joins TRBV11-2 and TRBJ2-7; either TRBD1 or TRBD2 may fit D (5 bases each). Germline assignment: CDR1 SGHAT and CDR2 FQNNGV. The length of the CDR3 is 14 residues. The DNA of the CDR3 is TGTGCCAGCAGCATGGGACGCCATAGCGACGACCAGTACCTC. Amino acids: CASSMGRHSDDQYL.

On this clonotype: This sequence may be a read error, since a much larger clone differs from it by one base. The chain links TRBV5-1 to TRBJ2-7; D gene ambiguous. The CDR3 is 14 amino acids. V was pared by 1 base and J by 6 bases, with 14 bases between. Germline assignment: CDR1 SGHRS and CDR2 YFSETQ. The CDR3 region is CASSLLTGSSEQYF. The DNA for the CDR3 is TGCGCCAGCAGCTTGCTAACGGGCTCTTCCGAGCAGTACTTC.

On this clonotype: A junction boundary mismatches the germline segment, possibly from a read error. CDR3 sequence (DNA): TGTGCCGGCAGCCGCTACACTGGGGACTCTAGCACAGATACGCAGTATTTT. Protein sequence: CAGSRYTGDSSTDTQYF. V and J are TRBV14 and TRBJ2-3; maybe TRBD2 (6 bases). The germline V gene has CDR1 SGHDN and CDR2 FVKESK. The CDR3 extends over 17 amino acids.

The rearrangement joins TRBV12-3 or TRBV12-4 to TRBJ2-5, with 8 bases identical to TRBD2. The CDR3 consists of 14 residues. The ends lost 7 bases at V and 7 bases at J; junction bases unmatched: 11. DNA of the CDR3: TGTGCCAGCATCCGCTTAATGGCGGGAGGGACCCAGTACTTC. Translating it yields CASIRLMAGGTQYF.

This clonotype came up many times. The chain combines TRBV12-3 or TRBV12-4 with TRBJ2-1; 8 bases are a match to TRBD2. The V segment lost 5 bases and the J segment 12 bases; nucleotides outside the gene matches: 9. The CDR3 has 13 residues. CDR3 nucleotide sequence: TGTGCCAGCAGTGGGACTAGGGCAGCAGGGCAGTTCTTC. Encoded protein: CASSGTRAAGQFF.

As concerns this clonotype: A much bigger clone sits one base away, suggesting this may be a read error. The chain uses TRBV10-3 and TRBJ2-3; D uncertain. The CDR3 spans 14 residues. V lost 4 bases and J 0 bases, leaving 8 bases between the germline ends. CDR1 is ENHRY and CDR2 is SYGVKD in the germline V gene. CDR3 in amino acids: CAISGEGSTDTQYF. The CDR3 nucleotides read TGTGCCATCAGTGGGGAAGGGAGCACAGATACGCAGTATTTT.

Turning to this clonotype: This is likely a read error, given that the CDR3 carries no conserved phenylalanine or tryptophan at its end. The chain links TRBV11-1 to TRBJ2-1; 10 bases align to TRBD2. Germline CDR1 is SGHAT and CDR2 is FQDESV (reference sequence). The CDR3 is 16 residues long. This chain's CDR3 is CASSLSSSGSRYEQFL. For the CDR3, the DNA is TGCGCCAGCAGCTTATCGTCTAGCGGGAGTAGGTATGAGCAGTTCCTC.

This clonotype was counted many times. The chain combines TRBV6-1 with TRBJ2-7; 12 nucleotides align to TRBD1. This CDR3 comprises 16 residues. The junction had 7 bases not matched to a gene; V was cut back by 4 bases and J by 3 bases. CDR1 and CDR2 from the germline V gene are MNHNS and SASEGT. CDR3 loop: CASSVEGTGGNYEQYF. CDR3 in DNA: TGTGCCAGCAGTGTTGAAGGGACAGGGGGCAACTACGAGCAGTACTTC.

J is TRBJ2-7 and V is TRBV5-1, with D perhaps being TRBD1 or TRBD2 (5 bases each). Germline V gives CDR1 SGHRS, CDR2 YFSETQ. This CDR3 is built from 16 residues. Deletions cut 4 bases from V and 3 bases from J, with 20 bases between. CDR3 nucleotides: TGCGCCAGCAGCAAAGAGCCCTCAGGGAGCCTCTACGAGCAGTACTTC. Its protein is CASSKEPSGSLYEQYF.